One sample yielded the 29 T cell receptor beta chains listed below, sequenced in a study of CD8 T cells in Susac syndrome (dated by TCRdb to between 2018 and 2021). Receptor amplification or capture employed the immunoSEQ multiplex PCR assay. RNA was extracted with the RNeasy kit and about 0.5 to 1 ug was reverse transcribed using random hexamers. In TCRdb, the public reads were trimmed at Q25 with fastp and aligned with MiXCR, with productive beta chains retained. Entries that share a CDR3 protein sequence are merged under the most common genes and DNA. The sample table records fewer than 80,000 distinct CDR3 sequences; over 90% of these occur just once. The ten largest clones add up to about 0.25% of the sample. Sequencing was done on a sample of CD8+ T cells from PBMCs. The receptors were sampled from a human donor in good health.

In nucleotides, the CDR3 is TGTGCCAGCAGCCCTCAGAAGAGACAGCCCCAGCATTTT. Amino acids: CASSPQKRQPQHF. V is TRBV12-3 or TRBV12-4 and J is TRBJ1-5, with D hard to call. Trimming cost V 6 bases and J 7 bases, with 13 bases left between them. The CDR3 consists of 13 residues.

The J gene is TRBJ1-1, the V gene TRBV4-1; no definite D call. The CDR3 length is 15 residues. Trimming took 4 bases from V and 1 from J, leaving 13 bases between them. Per germline, CDR1 MGHRA and CDR2 YSYEKL. The DNA of the CDR3 is TGCGCCAGCAGCCGCCCGACACCGGGGAACACTGAAGCTTTCTTT. Its protein product is CASSRPTPGNTEAFF.

J is TRBJ2-3 and V is TRBV7-9; D is perhaps TRBD1 (5 bases). Germline-derived CDR1 and CDR2 are SEHNR and FQNEAQ (reference sequence). CDR3 length equals 15 residues. V lost 2 bases to trimming and J lost 4 bases, with 13 bases between them. CDR3 sequence (DNA): TGTGCCAGCAGCTTATGGCCAGCAGGGCCAGATACGCAGTATTTT. Its protein is CASSLWPAGPDTQYF.

This chain joins TRBV28 and TRBJ2-5, with TRBD2 as a possible D gene (5 bases). CDR1 and CDR2 (germline): MDHEN, SYDVKM. V dropped 7 bases and J dropped 0 bases, with 18 bases sitting between them. The CDR3 contains 16 residues. CDR3: CASTPPGLTYQETQYF. As DNA, the CDR3 is TGTGCCAGCACACCGCCAGGACTGACTTACCAAGAGACCCAGTACTTC.

The V gene is TRBV4-3, the J gene TRBJ1-1; no definite D call. Germline V gives CDR1 LGHNA, CDR2 YSLEER. The ends were cut back, 0 bases at V and 0 bases at J, with 5 bases in the middle. The CDR3 runs 14 residues. CDR3 amino acids: CASSQDRMNTEAFF. Here the CDR3 DNA reads TGCGCCAGCAGCCAAGATAGGATGAACACTGAAGCTTTCTTT.

The V gene is TRBV13, the J gene TRBJ1-5, with TRBD1 identical over 7 bases. The germline V gene encodes CDR1 PRHDT and CDR2 FYEKMQ (reference sequence). CDR3 length equals 15 residues. J lost 4 bases, V lost 5 bases, and 8 bases had no gene match. The chain's CDR3 is CASSLSTGSNQPQHF. The CDR3 DNA follows: TGTGCCAGCAGCCTTTCGACAGGGTCGAATCAGCCCCAGCATTTT.

The chain uses TRBV5-4 and TRBJ1-3; D might be TRBD1 (5 bases). The CDR3 runs 14 residues. Trimming shortened V by 4 bases and J by 3 bases, and 11 bases separated the two germline ends. Looked up from germline, CDR1 is SGHNT and CDR2 is YYREEE (reference sequence). The CDR3 DNA is TGTGCCAGCAGCCCCCGTGACAGTGGAAACACCATATATTTT. Protein product: CASSPRDSGNTIYF.

In DNA, the CDR3 is TGTGCCAGCAGCCGTGCAGGGGGTCGGAATCAGCCCCAGCATTTT. Its translation is CASSRAGGRNQPQHF. V and J are TRBV5-6 and TRBJ1-5; 7 bases are shared with TRBD1. The V and J ends lost 4 bases and 4 bases, in that order; junction bases with no gene match: 8. The V gene's germline CDR1 is SGHDT and CDR2 YYEEEE. The CDR3 totals 15 residues.

The gene calls are TRBV30 and TRBJ1-5; a weak D match, TRBD1 (5 bases). Germline V lookup: CDR1 GTSNPN, CDR2 SVGIG (reference sequence). Trimming cost V 0 bases and J 0 bases, with 15 bases left between them. CDR3 length equals 17 residues. The CDR3 is CAWSVGTLSYSNQPQHF. DNA of the CDR3: TGTGCCTGGAGTGTAGGGACCCTGTCATATAGCAATCAGCCCCAGCATTTT.

This rearrangement joins TRBV14 to TRBJ1-1; no clear D gene. This CDR3 is 13 amino acids long. Germline CDR1 SGHDN, CDR2 FVKESK. The V and J ends lost 4 bases and 4 bases respectively, with 10 bases between them. The CDR3 is CASSPGRVTEAFF. CDR3 DNA: TGTGCCAGCAGCCCAGGTAGGGTCACTGAAGCTTTCTTT.

The CDR3 nucleotides are TGTGCCAGCAGTACCTCGGGGAACACTGAAGCTTTCTTT. This codes for CASSTSGNTEAFF. The chain links TRBV27 to TRBJ1-1; D uncertain. Trimming took 5 bases from V and 1 from J, leaving 8 bases between them. The CDR3 runs 13 residues. Germline CDR1 MNHEY, CDR2 SMNVEV (reference sequence).

The V gene is TRBV19, the J gene TRBJ1-1, with a weak D call TRBD1 (6 bases). Deletions cut 4 bases from V and 0 bases from J, with 12 bases between. Germline lookup yields CDR1 LNHDA and CDR2 SQIVND (reference sequence). The CDR3 is 15 amino acids. CDR3 DNA sequence: TGTGCCAGTAGTACCCCCGGGACATTGAACACTGAAGCTTTCTTT. Translating it yields CASSTPGTLNTEAFF.

The V gene is TRBV7-9, the J gene TRBJ2-3; D not resolved. Germline assignment: CDR1 SEHNR and CDR2 FQNEAQ (reference sequence). V was cut by 3 bases and J by 5 bases, with 12 bases left in between. There are 14 residues in the CDR3. The CDR3 loop reads CASSFGPPGDTQYF. The CDR3 DNA reads TGTGCCAGCAGCTTCGGGCCCCCCGGAGATACGCAGTATTTT.

The CDR3 bases are TGCGCCAGCAGCTGGGGAACAGGGGTAAAGACTGAAGCTTTCTTT. Its translation is CASSWGTGVKTEAFF. This chain links TRBV5-1 with TRBJ1-1; 7 nucleotides agree with TRBD1. Per the germline V gene, CDR1 is SGHRS and CDR2 is YFSETQ. This CDR3 comprises 15 residues. V trimming: 3 bases; J trimming: 5 bases; junction bases outside the gene matches: 10.

The genes are TRBV7-6 and TRBJ2-7; D not certain. Trimming removed 4 bases from V and 1 base from J, with 17 bases in between. CDR1 is SGHVS and CDR2 is FNYEAQ in the germline V gene. The CDR3 contains 16 residues. The CDR3 here is CASSCPRCWASYEQYV. CDR3 DNA: TGTGCCAGCAGCTGCCCCAGGTGTTGGGCATCCTACGAGCAGTACGTC.

The chain is built from TRBV4-3 and TRBJ1-1; D call uncertain. V was pared by 0 bases and J by 0 bases, with 8 bases between. Germline V CDR1 and CDR2: LGHNA, YSLEER. The CDR3 covers 15 residues. CDR3 region: CASSQDVGMNTEAFF. The DNA of the CDR3 is TGCGCCAGCAGCCAAGATGTGGGGATGAACACTGAAGCTTTCTTT.

The rearrangement uses TRBV4-1 and TRBJ2-7; D uncertain. Germline V lookup: CDR1 MGHRA, CDR2 YSYEKL. The CDR3 covers 13 residues. V lost 0 bases to trimming and J lost 5 bases, with 8 bases between them. CDR3 sequence reads: CASSQDPRDEQYV. The CDR3 coding sequence is TGCGCCAGCAGCCAAGATCCCCGCGACGAGCAGTACGTC.

The chain uses TRBV6-6 and TRBJ1-4; the D gene is possibly TRBD1 (5 bases). This CDR3 is built from 13 residues. V was pared by 10 bases and J by 3 bases, with 12 bases between. Germline lookup yields CDR1 MNHNY and CDR2 SVGAGI (reference sequence). As DNA, the CDR3 is TGTGCCACCCTACAGGAACCTAATGAAAAACTGTTTTTT. It yields the protein CATLQEPNEKLFF.

The J gene is TRBJ2-7, the V gene TRBV27, with 9 bases aligning to TRBD1. The CDR3 covers 14 residues. CDR1 is MNHEY, CDR2 SMNVEV, per germline (reference sequence). Losses at the gene ends were 5 bases for V and 4 bases for J; bases not matched to a gene: 6. The CDR3 sequence: CASSHTGTGYEQYF. As DNA, the CDR3 is TGTGCCAGCAGTCACACCGGGACAGGGTACGAGCAGTACTTC.

The chain employs TRBV20-1 and TRBJ1-5, with 9 bases aligning to TRBD1. The CDR3 totals 16 residues. With V trimmed by 6 bases and J by 2 bases, 11 bases remained unmatched. In germline, CDR1 is DFQATT, CDR2 SNEGSKA (reference sequence). The CDR3 region is CSASTGGKWGNQPQHF. CDR3 bases: TGCAGTGCCTCCACAGGGGGCAAGTGGGGCAATCAGCCCCAGCATTTT.

The chain recombines TRBV28 with TRBJ2-1; TRBD2 matches at 10 bases. This CDR3 has 16 amino acids. The V gene end was trimmed by 6 bases and the J gene end by 3 bases; junction bases not matched to a gene: 8. CDR1 and CDR2 from the germline V gene are MDHEN and SYDVKM. CDR3 loop: CASSPTSSGGYNEQFF. CDR3 nucleotide sequence: TGTGCCAGCAGCCCGACCTCTAGCGGGGGCTACAATGAGCAGTTCTTC.

This chain connects TRBV30 to TRBJ1-1, with 10 bases lining up with TRBD1. CDR1 GTSNPN and CDR2 SVGIG come from the germline V gene (reference sequence). This CDR3 region has 12 residues. V lost 8 bases to trimming and J lost 11 bases; unmatched junction nucleotides: 11. The CDR3 nucleotides are TGTGCCCTCTTCGGGACAGGGGAAAGTGCTTTCTTT. Translating gives CALFGTGESAFF.

This clonotype was picked up one time. The chain recombines TRBV24-1 with TRBJ2-7; D is perhaps TRBD1 (6 bases). Germline V gene lookup returns CDR1 KGHDR and CDR2 SFDVKD. The CDR3 has 13 residues. V shed 1 base and J shed 5 bases, with 8 bases lying between them. The CDR3 here is CATSDFSGDEQYF. DNA of the CDR3: TGTGCCACCAGTGATTTCTCAGGGGACGAGCAGTACTTC.

This chain links TRBV16 with TRBJ2-3, with 7 bases lining up with TRBD1. The ends lost 0 bases at V and 3 bases at J; junction bases unmatched: 0. CDR3 length equals 14 residues. The V gene's germline CDR1 is KGHSY and CDR2 FQNENV. CDR3 residues: CASSQSTGTDTQYF. As DNA, the CDR3 is TGTGCCAGCAGCCAATCGACAGGGACAGATACGCAGTATTTT.

The V gene is TRBV28, the J gene TRBJ2-1; D gene unclear. Trimming left V 5 bases short and J 0 bases short, with 11 bases between. CDR1 and CDR2 from the germline V gene are MDHEN and SYDVKM. The CDR3 spans 15 residues. Written as DNA, the CDR3 is TGTGCCAGCAGTGTTCTCTCCAGCTCCTACAATGAGCAGTTCTTC. Translation gives CASSVLSSSYNEQFF.

A remark on this clonotype: One end of the junction varies from germline; a read error may be responsible. The gene calls are TRBV23-1 and TRBJ2-5; 7 bases map to TRBD1. TRBV23-1 is known as an ORF, though its function is uncertain. The CDR3 covers 18 residues. The CDR3 region is CASSPTPRTGHHRTHPFF. CDR3 nucleotide sequence: TGCGCCAGCAGCCCGACCCCTAGGACAGGCCATCACCGGACACACCCATTCTTC.

CDR3 DNA: TGCGCCAGCAGCTTGGAACCCCTCTACGAGCAGTACTTC. As protein: CASSLEPLYEQYF. The chain links TRBV5-1 to TRBJ2-7; D is unresolved. The germline V gene encodes CDR1 SGHRS and CDR2 YFSETQ. CDR3 size: 13 residues. Trimming shortened V by 0 bases and J by 3 bases, and 7 bases separated the two germline ends. Supplemented by reference TRBV5-1 and TRBJ2-7, the full variable domain reads KAGVTQTPRYLIKTRGQQVTLSCSPISGHRSVSWYQQTPGQGLQFLFEYFSETQRNKGNFPGRFSGRQFSNSRSEMNVSTLELGDSALYLCASSLEPLYEQYFGPGTRLTVT.

The count of this clonotype is one. The rearrangement links TRBV28 to TRBJ2-7; D might be TRBD1 (6 bases). Germline V gene sequence: CDR1 MDHEN, CDR2 SYDVKM. V was clipped by 5 bases and J by 0 bases, with 11 bases between them. CDR3 length: 14 residues. The CDR3 coding sequence is TGTGCCAGCAGTCTAACGACAGGCTCCTACGAGCAGTACTTC. Protein product: CASSLTTGSYEQYF.

This chain connects TRBV4-2 to TRBJ2-5; TRBD2 aligns across 10 bases. The CDR3 loop spans 16 amino acids. The junction had 2 bases not matched to a gene; V was cut back by 0 bases and J by 1 base. From germline, CDR1 is LGHNA and CDR2 YNFKEQ. DNA for the CDR3: TGTGCCAGCAGCCAAGATATAGCGGGGGGCCAAGAGACCCAGTACTTC. It is translated as CASSQDIAGGQETQYF.